The 2 T cell receptor beta chains below come from one sample, sequenced in a study of low-dose radiotherapy and immunotherapy resistance in tumors. The time point: after trial treatment. The treatment here: LDRT plus nivolumab, ipilimumab, low-dose cyclophosphamide and aspirin (RACIN trial). Alpha- and beta-chain coverage of first-strand cDNA came from TRAV- and TRBV-specific primers. The PCR that amplified TCRs ran for about 20 cycles, relying on a constant-region primer and a V-primer adapter. TCRdb independently ran MiXCR on the reads; one entry per CDR3 protein. The sample lists tens of thousands of distinct CDR3 sequences; about 25% were seen once. Sample: PBMCs, taken after low-dose radiotherapy plus immunotherapy. The receptors stem from a male donor with prostate cancer.

Worth noting for this clonotype: A far larger clone differs by one base, so this is likely a read error. The rearrangement joins TRBV20-1 to TRBJ2-1; D might be TRBD2 (5 bases). Germline lookup yields CDR1 DFQATT and CDR2 SNEGSKA (reference sequence). V was cut by 5 bases and J by 10 bases, with 15 bases left in between. The CDR3 is 12 residues long. The chain's CDR3 is CSAPYGVYEQFF. The CDR3, as DNA: TGCAGTGCTCCTTACGGGGTCTACGAGCAGTTCTTC.

The genes are TRBV14 and TRBJ2-4; 10 bases map to TRBD2. This CDR3 has 19 amino acids. The germline V gene encodes CDR1 SGHDN and CDR2 FVKESK. V lost 0 bases, J lost 0 bases, and 8 bases stayed unmatched. CDR3 amino acids: CASSQDGGTSDLAKNIQYF. DNA of the CDR3: TGTGCCAGCAGCCAAGATGGGGGGACTAGCGACCTAGCCAAAAACATTCAGTACTTC.